Below are 5 T cell receptor beta chains sequenced from a single sample in a study of blood T cell repertoires in COVID-19. Clones were read by immunoSEQ multiplex PCR, and TCRdb kept only the in-frame ones, dropping some. The sample consists of some 270,000 clones, approximately 84% of them appearing once. Sequencing was performed on PBMCs or T cells enriched from blood (not recorded which). All receptors come from a woman aged 45 to 65 who had been exposed to COVID-19.

This clone occurred many times. The chain uses TRBV5-1 and TRBJ1-1, with D perhaps matching TRBD1 (5 bases). Trimming removed 6 bases at V and 1 base at J, with 13 bases between. The V gene's germline CDR1 is SGHRS and CDR2 YFSETQ. This CDR3 has 14 residues. The CDR3 protein is CASTRGDGNTEAFF. The DNA for the CDR3 is TGCGCCAGCACGCGGGGCGATGGGAACACTGAAGCTTTCTTT.

The V gene is TRBV19, the J gene TRBJ1-6; tentative D call: TRBD1 (6 bases). The CDR3 consists of 16 residues. In germline, CDR1 is LNHDA, CDR2 SQIVND (reference sequence). Trimming took 5 bases from V and 8 from J, leaving 19 bases between them. The DNA for the CDR3 is TGTGCCAGTAGTTCCCGTCGAAGGGGGAATTATTCACCCCTCCACTTT. Amino acids: CASSSRRRGNYSPLHF.

The chain is built from TRBV10-1 and TRBJ2-1; D gene ambiguous. V was pared by 8 bases and J by 3 bases, with 23 bases between. Germline V gene data show CDR1 as WNHNN and CDR2 as SYGVQD (reference sequence). This CDR3 has 17 amino acids. Here the CDR3 DNA reads TGCGCCAGCCCGATCGACTTGACCCCTGAGTTCTACAATGAGCAGTTCTTC. This codes for CASPIDLTPEFYNEQFF.

Remarks on this clone: Compared with germline, one end of the junction differs, possibly owing to a read error. The chain couples TRBV5-5 to TRBJ2-2; TRBD2 matches at 7 bases. In germline, CDR1 is SGHKS, CDR2 YYEKEE (reference sequence). The CDR3 spans 15 residues. DNA for the CDR3: TGTGCCAGCAGCTTTGGGGGGGTCAACAACGGGGAGCTGTTTTTT. Its protein is CASSFGGVNNGELFF.

The rearrangement joins TRBV5-1 to TRBJ1-6; D not resolved. V was trimmed by 0 bases and J by 5 bases, leaving 6 bases between them. The CDR3 is made up of 14 amino acids. CDR1 is SGHRS, CDR2 YFSETQ, per germline. For the CDR3, the DNA is TGCGCCAGCAGCTTGGACGGTCATAATTCACCCCTCCACTTT. It yields the protein CASSLDGHNSPLHF.